The clone carrying this T cell receptor (beta chain) came up many times. Antigen unknown. These data belong to a study of Graves' ophthalmopathy and Graves' hyperthyroidism. Amplification of TCR beta CDR3 regions used RNA transcripts. In the first round, RT-PCR was carried out with HTBI primers, and a multiplex PCR formed the second round. MiXCR, run by TCRdb on the multiplex PCR reads, gives a single entry per CDR3 protein. This table has a few hundred thousand distinct CDR3 sequences, 15% to 20% appearing once. The germline V gene encodes CDR1 ENHRY and CDR2 SYGVKD. Deletions cut 2 bases from V and 6 bases from J, with 7 bases between. The CDR3 runs to 13 residues. The hyperthyroidism patients had a new diagnosis of under 2 months' duration and were aged 18 to 65. Enrollment excluded any patients with other autoimmune diseases, uncontrolled infections, pregnancy or lactation. Findings and limits, study-wide: Ophthalmopathy progression cases were predicted by the model with roughly 71% sensitivity and roughly 72% specificity.

This clonotype was obtained from an adult woman with stable Graves' hyperthyroidism. The sequenced sample was peripheral blood. The chain uses TRBV10-3 and TRBJ2-2; D unresolved. The CDR3 sequence: CAISEESAGELFF. CDR3 in DNA: TGTGCCATCAGTGAGGAAAGTGCCGGGGAGCTGTTTTTT.